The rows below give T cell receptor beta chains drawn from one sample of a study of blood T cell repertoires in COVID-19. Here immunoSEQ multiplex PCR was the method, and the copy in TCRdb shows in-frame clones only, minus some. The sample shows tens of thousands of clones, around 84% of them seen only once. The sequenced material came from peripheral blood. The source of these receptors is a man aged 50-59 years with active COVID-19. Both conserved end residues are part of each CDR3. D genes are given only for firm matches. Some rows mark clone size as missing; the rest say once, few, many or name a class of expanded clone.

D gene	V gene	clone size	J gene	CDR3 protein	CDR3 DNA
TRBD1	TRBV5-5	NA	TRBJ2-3	CASSSSPAGRGNRDTQYF	TGTGCCAGCAGCTCCTCGCCCGCCGGCAGGGGGAACCGAGATACGCAGTATTTT
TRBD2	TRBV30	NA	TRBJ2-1	CAWSHGLGDNEQFF	TGTGCCTGGAGTCACGGACTAGGGGACAATGAGCAGTTCTTC
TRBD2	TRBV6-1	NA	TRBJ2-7	CASSEVLAGYSRGYEQYF	TGTGCCAGCAGTGAGGTCCTAGCGGGATACAGTCGCGGTTACGAGCAGTACTTC
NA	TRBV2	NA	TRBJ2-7	CASRSGAGEQYF	TGTGCCAGCAGATCCGGGGCGGGGGAGCAGTACTTC
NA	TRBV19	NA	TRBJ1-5	CASSVLQGGDQPQHF	TGTGCCAGTAGTGTCCTACAGGGAGGGGATCAGCCCCAGCATTTT
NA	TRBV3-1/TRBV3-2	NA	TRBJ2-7	CASSQDRAPYEQYF	TGTGCCAGCAGCCAAGACAGGGCCCCCTACGAGCAGTACTTC
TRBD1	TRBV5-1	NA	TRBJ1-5	CASSPQAGGYNQPQHF	TGCGCCAGCAGCCCCCAGGCAGGGGGCTACAATCAGCCCCAGCATTTT
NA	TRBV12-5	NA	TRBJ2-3	CASGLGGIGYTQYF	TGTGCTAGTGGTTTGGGAGGGATAGGGTATACGCAGTATTTT
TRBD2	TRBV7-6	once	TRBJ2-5	CASSRGGLAGVRETQYF	TGTGCCAGCAGCCGAGGGGGACTAGCGGGAGTCCGAGAGACCCAGTACTTC
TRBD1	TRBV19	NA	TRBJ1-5	CASSSPGTGFHQPQHF	TGTGCCAGTAGTAGTCCCGGGACAGGGTTCCATCAGCCCCAGCATTTT
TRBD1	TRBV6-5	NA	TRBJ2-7	CASNPGTGRQYEQYF	TGTGCCAGCAACCCAGGGACAGGGAGGCAATACGAGCAGTACTTC
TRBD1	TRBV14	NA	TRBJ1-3	CASSRTGAPSGNTIYF	TGTGCCAGCAGCCGGACAGGGGCCCCCTCTGGAAACACCATATATTTT
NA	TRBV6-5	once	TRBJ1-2	CASTQWGGGDYGYTF	TGTGCCAGCACCCAGTGGGGGGGAGGAGATTATGGCTACACCTTC
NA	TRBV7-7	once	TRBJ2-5	CASSLVRGGTETQYF	TGTGCTAGCAGCTTAGTTCGTGGGGGGACCGAGACCCAGTACTTC
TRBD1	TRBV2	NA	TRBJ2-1	CASKRQGSSYNEQFF	TGTGCCAGCAAGAGACAGGGGTCCTCGTACAATGAGCAGTTCTTC
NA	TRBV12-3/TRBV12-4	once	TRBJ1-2	CASSLRSGSSTF	TGTGCCAGCAGTTTGAGGAGCGGGAGTAGCACCTTC
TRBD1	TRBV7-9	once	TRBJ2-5	CASCPTGEETQYF	TGTGCCAGCTGCCCGACAGGGGAAGAGACCCAGTACTTC
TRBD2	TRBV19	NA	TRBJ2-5	CASSPFMIAGQETQYF	TGTGCCAGTAGTCCCTTTATGATAGCGGGGCAAGAGACCCAGTACTTC
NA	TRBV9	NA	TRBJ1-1	CASSLGGGSEAFF	TGTGCCAGCAGCCTAGGGGGAGGGAGTGAAGCTTTCTTT
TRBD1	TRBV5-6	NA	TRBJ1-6	CASSEGQRDSPLHF	TGTGCCAGCAGCGAGGGACAGAGAGATTCACCCCTCCACTTT
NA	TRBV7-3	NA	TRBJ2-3	CASSPGGGRRPSTDTQYF	TGTGCCAGCAGCCCCGGTGGAGGGCGCCGACCTAGCACAGATACGCAGTATTTT
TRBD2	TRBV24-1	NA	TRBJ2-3	CATSDSASGIGDTQYF	TGTGCCACCAGTGATTCTGCTAGCGGGATAGGAGATACGCAGTATTTT